This T cell receptor beta chain is from a study of cytomegalovirus exposure and HLA in healthy donors. V lost 4 bases and J lost 2, with 5 bases in between. This CDR3 has 11 residues. Germline loops: CDR1 SQVTM, CDR2 ANQGSEA. This clone was observed a few times. What it recognizes is unknown. Findings and caveats of the study: In an earlier analysis, most TCR beta V segments were productive about 87% or about 30% of the time. A later analysis found TCR association rates differed by HLA locus, highest for DRB1 and lowest for HLA-C.

The PCR used 60 Vbeta and 13 Jbeta primers. Here immunoSEQ multiplex PCR was the method, and the copy in TCRdb shows in-frame clones only, minus some. The data contain some 190,000 clones, around 78% of them singletons. This TCR derives from a woman in her twenties or thirties in good health and CMV-seropositive. Input material: PBMCs. V gene TRBV29-1 combines with J gene TRBJ1-1; D is undetermined. The CDR3 bases are TGCAGCGTTGTTGGCAACACTGAAGCTTTCTTT. Translating it yields CSVVGNTEAFF.